This T cell receptor beta chain was identified during a study of Ad26.COV2.S vaccination and SARS-CoV-2 variants. This clone appeared a few times. The V end lost 5 bases, the J end lost 3 bases, and 11 bases lay between the germline ends. This CDR3 region has 13 residues. Germline values: CDR1 MDHEN, CDR2 SYDVKM. The method was immunoSEQ multiplex PCR; TCRdb's version includes in-frame clones alone and lacks a portion of them. Of around 100,000 clones in the sample, under 90% were seen once. The chain joins TRBV28 to TRBJ2-7; a possible D gene is TRBD2 (5 bases). The receptor was derived from a human donor who had recovered from COVID-19. The sequencing here drew on peripheral blood, taken after recovery from COVID-19. CDR3 DNA sequence: TGTGCCAGCAGTGTGAGCGGAATCTACGAGCAGTACTTC. Translation gives CASSVSGIYEQYF.